The present T cell receptor beta chain was sequenced within a study of blood T cell repertoires in COVID-19. The wider study: The study drew acute and convalescent COVID-19 samples from the United States, Italy and Spain. T cells, B-cell-depleted T cells, or PBMCs provided the cDNA or gDNA that served as material.

Original processing methods: Estimates of nucleated cell counts were drawn from the amplification of reference gene primers. The assay was immunoSEQ multiplex PCR, and TCRdb's table has in-frame clones only and misses some. That table furnishes V, J and clone size, whereas the DNA furnished D and trimming. The table lists about 98,000 clones, about 91% of them singletons, with 4.2% in the top ten. The V gene end was trimmed by 1 base and the J gene end by 1 base; junction bases not matched to a gene: 4. Germline V lookup: CDR1 MNHEY, CDR2 SVGAGI. The CDR3 is 15 amino acids. J is TRBJ2-7 and V is TRBV6-5; 7 positions agree with TRBD2. This TCR was sampled from a man in his late teens or twenties with acute or convalescent COVID-19. Material: peripheral blood. DNA of the CDR3: TGTGCCAGCAGTTACTTTGCGGGAGCTTCCTACGAGCAGTACTTC. Translation: CASSYFAGASYEQYF.